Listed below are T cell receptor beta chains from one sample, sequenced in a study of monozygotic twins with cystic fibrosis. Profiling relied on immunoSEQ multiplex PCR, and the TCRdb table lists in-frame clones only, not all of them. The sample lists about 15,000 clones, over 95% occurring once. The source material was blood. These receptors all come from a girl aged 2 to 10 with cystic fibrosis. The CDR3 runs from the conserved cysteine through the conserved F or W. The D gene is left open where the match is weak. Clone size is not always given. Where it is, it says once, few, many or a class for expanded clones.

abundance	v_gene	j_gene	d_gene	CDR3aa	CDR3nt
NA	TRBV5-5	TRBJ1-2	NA	CASRTTGAAFYGYTF	TGTGCCAGCAGAACTACGGGGGCCGCCTTCTATGGCTACACCTTC
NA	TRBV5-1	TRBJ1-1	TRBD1	CASRDRGSAEAFF	TGCGCCAGCAGGGACAGGGGGAGCGCTGAAGCTTTCTTT
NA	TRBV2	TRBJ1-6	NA	CASRDLSIGNSPLHF	TGTGCCAGCAGGGACCTGTCTATTGGTAATTCACCCCTCCACTTT
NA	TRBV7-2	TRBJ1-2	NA	CASSLVQDIYGYTF	TGTGCCAGCAGCTTAGTACAGGATATCTATGGCTACACCTTC
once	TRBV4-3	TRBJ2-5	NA	CASSQVFASESQETQYF	TGCGCCAGCAGCCAAGTCTTCGCTAGCGAGAGTCAAGAGACCCAGTACTTC
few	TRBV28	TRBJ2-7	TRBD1	CASTRRDRVNEQYF	TGTGCCAGCACCCGGCGAGACAGGGTCAACGAGCAGTACTTC
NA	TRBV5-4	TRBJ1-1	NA	CASSPSPTELNTEAFF	TGTGCCAGCAGCCCGAGCCCCACGGAGCTGAACACTGAAGCTTTCTTT
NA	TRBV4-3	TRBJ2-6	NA	CASSPFRSGANVLTF	TGCGCCAGCAGCCCCTTCCGCTCTGGGGCCAACGTCCTGACTTTC
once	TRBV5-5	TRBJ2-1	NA	CASSSLIRADNEQFF	TGTGCCAGCAGCTCCCTCATTAGGGCCGACAATGAGCAGTTCTTC
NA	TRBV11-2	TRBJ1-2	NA	CASSLEAGTPNYGYTF	TGTGCCAGCAGCTTAGAAGCCGGGACACCAAACTATGGCTACACCTTC
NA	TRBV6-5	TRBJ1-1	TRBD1	CASSSGGAGNTEAFF	TGTGCCAGCAGTTCAGGGGGCGCGGGGAACACTGAAGCTTTCTTT
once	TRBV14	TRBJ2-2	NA	CASSQVSGASGELFF	TGTGCCAGCAGCCAAGTGTCAGGGGCTAGCGGGGAGCTGTTTTTT
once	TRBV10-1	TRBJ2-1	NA	CASARGSYNEQFF	TGCGCCAGCGCTCGGGGGTCCTACAATGAGCAGTTCTTC
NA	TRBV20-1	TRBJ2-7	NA	CSARGTYEQYF	TGCAGTGCTAGGGGCACCTACGAGCAGTACTTC
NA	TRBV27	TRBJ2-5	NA	CASSLRGTLLYQETQYF	TGTGCCAGCAGTTTACGGGGGACCTTACTGTACCAAGAGACCCAGTACTTC
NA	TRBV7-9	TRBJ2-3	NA	CASSPLASTDTQYF	TGTGCCAGCAGCCCATTGGCCAGCACAGATACGCAGTATTTT
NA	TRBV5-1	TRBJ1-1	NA	CASSLRPGPDTEAFF	TGCGCCAGCAGCTTGCGCCCCGGCCCGGACACTGAAGCTTTCTTT
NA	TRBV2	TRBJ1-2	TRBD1	CASSGQGENYGYTF	TGTGCCAGCAGTGGACAGGGGGAGAACTATGGCTACACCTTC
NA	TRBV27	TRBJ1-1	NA	CASSLGYLNTEAFF	TGTGCCAGCAGTCTCGGTTATCTTAACACTGAAGCTTTCTTT
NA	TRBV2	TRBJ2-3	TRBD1	CARIGQGTDTQYF	TGTGCCAGGATCGGACAGGGTACAGATACGCAGTATTTT
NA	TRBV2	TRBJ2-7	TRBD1	CASSAGQGGYEQYF	TGTGCCAGCAGTGCGGGACAGGGGGGCTACGAGCAGTACTTC
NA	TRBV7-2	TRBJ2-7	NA	CASSEREGHEQYF	TGTGCCAGCAGCGAGCGCGAGGGGCACGAGCAGTACTTC
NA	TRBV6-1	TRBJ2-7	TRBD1	CASSVRLVTGQGLEYEQYF	TGTGCCAGCAGTGTTAGATTAGTGACGGGACAGGGGCTCGAGTACGAGCAGTACTTC
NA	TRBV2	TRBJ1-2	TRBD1	CASSEGDSYGYTF	TGTGCCAGCAGTGAGGGGGACAGCTATGGCTACACCTTC
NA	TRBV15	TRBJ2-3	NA	CATSRLGNGADTQYF	TGTGCCACCAGCAGACTTGGAAACGGGGCGGATACGCAGTATTTT
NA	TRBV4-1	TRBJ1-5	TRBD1	CASSQHSGGDQPQHF	TGCGCCAGCAGCCAACATTCAGGGGGGGATCAGCCCCAGCATTTT
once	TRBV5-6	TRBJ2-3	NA	CASSPTLALSTDTQYF	TGTGCCAGCAGCCCGACTCTAGCTTTGAGCACAGATACGCAGTATTTT
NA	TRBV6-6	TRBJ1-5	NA	CATRVRPRPVNQPQHF	TGTGCCACCAGAGTTAGACCCCGGCCCGTCAATCAGCCCCAGCATTTT
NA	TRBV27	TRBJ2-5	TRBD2	CASRVTSGERETQYF	TGTGCCAGCAGGGTGACTAGCGGGGAGAGGGAGACCCAGTACTTC
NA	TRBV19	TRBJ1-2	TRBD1	CASSTRQGSDGYTF	TGTGCCAGTAGTACACGACAGGGGAGCGATGGCTACACCTTC
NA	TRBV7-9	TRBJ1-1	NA	CASSLEQGSTEAFF	TGTGCCAGCAGCTTAGAACAGGGAAGCACTGAAGCTTTCTTT
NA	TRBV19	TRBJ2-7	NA	CASSIAGAPYEQYF	TGTGCCAGTAGTATAGCGGGGGCCCCCTACGAGCAGTACTTC
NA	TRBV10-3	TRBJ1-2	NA	CAISEAAGNYGYTF	TGTGCCATCAGTGAGGCTGCGGGGAACTATGGCTACACCTTC
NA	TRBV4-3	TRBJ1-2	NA	CASSQDHWGTYGYTF	TGCGCCAGCAGCCAAGATCATTGGGGGACCTATGGCTACACCTTC
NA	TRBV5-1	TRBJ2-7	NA	CASSLVVLAEQYF	TGCGCCAGCAGCTTGGTCGTGTTAGCCGAGCAGTACTTC
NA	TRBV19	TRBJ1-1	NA	CASSILPQGSTEAFF	TGTGCCAGTAGTATATTACCGCAGGGTAGTACTGAAGCTTTCTTT
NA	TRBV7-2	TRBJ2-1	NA	CASSTSGVYEQFF	TGTGCCAGCAGCACATCGGGAGTTTATGAGCAGTTCTTC
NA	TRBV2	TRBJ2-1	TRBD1	CASAYLGRGLEGPYNEQFF	TGTGCCAGCGCATATTTGGGCAGGGGGCTGGAGGGCCCCTACAATGAGCAGTTCTTC
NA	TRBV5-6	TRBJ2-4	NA	CASSSGGSSIQYF	TGTGCCAGCAGCTCCGGCGGCAGTAGCATTCAGTACTTC
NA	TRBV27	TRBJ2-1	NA	CASSFQTGGEQFF	TGTGCCAGCAGTTTTCAAACCGGAGGTGAGCAGTTCTTC
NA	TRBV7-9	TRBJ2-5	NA	CASSLGGSRETQYF	TGTGCCAGCAGCTTAGGTGGGTCCCGGGAGACCCAGTACTTC
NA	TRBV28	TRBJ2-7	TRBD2	CASSFGTSGLLLEQYF	TGTGCCAGCAGTTTTGGGACTAGCGGACTCCTACTGGAGCAGTACTTC
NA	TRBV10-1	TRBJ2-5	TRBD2	CASSESLAGGQETQYF	TGCGCCAGCAGTGAGTCCTTAGCGGGGGGCCAAGAGACCCAGTACTTC
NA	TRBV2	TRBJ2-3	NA	CASSDLGTTDTQYF	TGTGCCAGCAGTGATCTGGGAACCACAGATACGCAGTATTTT
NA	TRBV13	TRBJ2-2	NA	CASSTVGGGAGELFF	TGTGCCAGCAGTACTGTAGGCGGTGGGGCCGGGGAGCTGTTTTTT
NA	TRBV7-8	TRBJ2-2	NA	CASSPLVGTNTGELFF	TGTGCCAGCAGCCCGTTAGTGGGGACCAACACCGGGGAGCTGTTTTTT
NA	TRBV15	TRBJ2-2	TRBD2	CAVSERGENTGELFF	TGTGCCGTCTCCGAGCGGGGGGAGAACACCGGGGAGCTGTTTTTT
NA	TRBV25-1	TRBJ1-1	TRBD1	CASMMDRPLNTEAFF	TGTGCCAGCATGATGGACAGGCCCCTGAACACTGAAGCTTTCTTT
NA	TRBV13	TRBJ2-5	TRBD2	CASSARDYQEGTQYF	TGTGCCAGCAGCGCCCGGGACTACCAAGAGGGGACCCAGTACTTC
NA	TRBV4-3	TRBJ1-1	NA	CASSPSLTATSMNTEAFF	TGCGCCAGCAGCCCCAGTTTGACAGCCACCTCCATGAACACTGAAGCTTTCTTT
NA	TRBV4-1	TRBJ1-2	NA	CASSQDHGPRINYGYTF	TGCGCCAGCAGCCAAGATCACGGGCCTCGTATCAACTATGGCTACACCTTC
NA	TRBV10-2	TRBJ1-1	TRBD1	CASISGGSTEAFF	TGCGCCAGCATCTCAGGGGGCAGCACTGAAGCTTTCTTT
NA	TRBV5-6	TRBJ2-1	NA	CASTRRGIREQFF	TGTGCCAGCACTCGGAGGGGGATCAGAGAGCAGTTCTTC
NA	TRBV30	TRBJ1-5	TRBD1	CAWSAGQASNQPQHF	TGTGCCTGGAGTGCAGGACAGGCTAGCAATCAGCCCCAGCATTTT
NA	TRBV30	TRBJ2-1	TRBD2	CAWSLAGGNEQFF	TGTGCCTGGAGCCTAGCGGGGGGCAATGAGCAGTTCTTC